The rows below give T cell receptor beta chains drawn from one sample of a study of blood T cell repertoires in COVID-19. This table comes from immunoSEQ multiplex PCR, and its TCRdb copy is limited to in-frame clones, with some not included. Of 210,000 or so clones in the sample, 86% were seen once. Sequencing was carried out using PBMCs or T cells enriched from blood (not recorded which). These receptors were collected from a woman between 50 and 59 years old in a cohort exposed to, infected with or recovered from COVID-19 (not recorded which). CDR3s include the opening cysteine and the closing phenylalanine or tryptophan. The D gene is left open where the match is weak. Only some rows state a clone size, as once, few, many or a class for expanded clones.

cdr3_aa | cdr3_nt | v_call | cdr3_length | d_call | j_call | clone_size
CASSPGTGEAQNTIYF | TGTGCCAGCAGTCCTGGGACAGGGGAGGCCCAAAACACCATATATTTT | TRBV27 | 16 | TRBD1 | TRBJ1-3 | .
CASSFRGGQFDSGNTIYF | TGTGCCAGCAGTTTTCGAGGCGGGCAGTTCGACTCTGGAAACACCATATATTTT | TRBV28 | 18 | . | TRBJ1-3 | once
CASSFQGSTGELFF | TGTGCCAGCAGTTTTCAGGGGAGCACCGGGGAGCTGTTTTTT | TRBV2 | 14 | . | TRBJ2-2 | .
CASSQDSGGGMDNEQFF | TGTGCCAGCAGCCAAGATTCAGGTGGGGGCATGGATAATGAGCAGTTCTTC | TRBV3-1/TRBV3-2 | 17 | . | TRBJ2-1 | .
CASSPNRDTARETQYF | TGTGCCAGCAGCCCGAACCGGGATACGGCCCGAGAGACCCAGTACTTC | TRBV7-2 | 16 | . | TRBJ2-5 | .
CASSPQGWVPGNTIYF | TGTGCCAGCAGCCCCCAGGGGTGGGTCCCTGGAAACACCATATATTTT | TRBV7-2 | 16 | . | TRBJ1-3 | few
CASSATGQAVFEPQHF | TGTGCCAGCAGCGCCACGGGACAGGCGGTGTTCGAGCCCCAGCATTTT | TRBV2 | 16 | TRBD1 | TRBJ1-5 | once
CASSPDGGAYNEQFF | TGTGCCAGCAGTCCAGACGGAGGGGCCTACAATGAGCAGTTCTTC | TRBV7-3 | 15 | . | TRBJ2-1 | .
CASSVTSGGSTDTQYF | TGTGCCAGCAGCGTCACTAGCGGGGGGAGCACAGATACGCAGTATTTT | TRBV13 | 16 | TRBD2 | TRBJ2-3 | .
CATGGVETQYF | TGTGCCACTGGGGGGGTGGAGACCCAGTACTTC | TRBV2 | 11 | TRBD2 | TRBJ2-5 | once
CASTRGLTTGNTIYF | TGTGCCAGTACCCGAGGACTTACAACTGGAAACACCATATATTTT | TRBV19 | 15 | . | TRBJ1-3 | few
CASSQDQTSEQFF | TGTGCCAGCAGTCAAGACCAGACAAGTGAGCAGTTCTTC | TRBV2 | 13 | . | TRBJ2-1 | .
CAIRDRSNYGYTF | TGTGCCATCAGGGACAGGAGCAACTATGGCTACACCTTC | TRBV10-3 | 13 | TRBD1 | TRBJ1-2 | .
CASSPSLDVAGANVLTF | TGTGCCAGCTCACCGTCTCTAGATGTGGCTGGGGCCAACGTCCTGACTTTC | TRBV18 | 17 | . | TRBJ2-6 | few
CASSEGDSYSYEQYF | TGCGCCAGCAGTGAAGGGGACAGCTACTCCTACGAGCAGTACTTC | TRBV10-2 | 15 | TRBD1 | TRBJ2-7 | .
CASSQVRSYTF | TGTGCCAGCAGCCAAGTGAGGAGCTACACCTTC | TRBV6-2/TRBV6-3 | 11 | . | TRBJ1-2 | .
CASSVGPGIIDEQYF | TGTGCCAGCAGCGTAGGGCCAGGGATAATCGACGAGCAGTACTTC | TRBV9 | 15 | . | TRBJ2-7 | .
CASRAGTGDTEAFF | TGTGCCAGCAGGGCCGGGACAGGCGACACTGAAGCTTTCTTT | TRBV5-8 | 14 | TRBD1 | TRBJ1-1 | .